One sample yielded the 7 T cell receptor beta chains listed below, sequenced in a study of Ad26.COV2.S vaccination and SARS-CoV-2 variants. Only in-frame clones appear in the TCRdb table, and some are missing; sequencing was by immunoSEQ multiplex PCR. The profile covers approximately 400,000 clones, with approximately 83% appearing a single time and around 7.3% taken by the ten largest. Indicated treatment: roughly 20 received Ad26.COV2.S at low or high dose, single or two shots; roughly five received placebo; per-sample allocation not given. Sampling was performed 63 days after the first vaccine or placebo injection. Sample: peripheral blood, taken in a trial of Ad26.COV2.S vaccine versus placebo. All receptors derive from a person between 18 and 60 years old who received the Ad26.COV2.S COVID-19 vaccine or a placebo.

The CDR3 protein is CASSLAKRGGLGEQYF. CDR3 in DNA: TGCGCCAGCAGCTTGGCCAAGCGGGGGGGCCTTGGCGAGCAGTACTTC. The rearrangement uses TRBV5-1 and TRBJ2-7, with 10 bases aligning to TRBD2. The CDR3 runs 16 residues. Looked up from germline, CDR1 is SGHRS and CDR2 is YFSETQ. The trim removed 0 bases at V and 6 bases at J, leaving 9 bases unmatched.

This clone has a handful of counts. The CDR3 region has the DNA TGTGCCAGCAGCCCTTCCGGTGGCAGAAGCTATGGCTACACCTTC. Encoded protein: CASSPSGGRSYGYTF. This chain uses TRBV3-1 (or the pseudogene TRBV3-2) with TRBJ1-2, with no clear D. Trimming left V 4 bases short and J 4 bases short, with 16 bases between. Germline V CDR1 and CDR2: LGHDT, YNNKEL (reference sequence). The CDR3 runs 15 residues.

The DNA for the CDR3 is TGTGCCAGCAGCTCCCAACCTCCGGGACCACAAGAGACCCAGTACTTC. Its protein product is CASSSQPPGPQETQYF. This chain connects TRBV7-2 to TRBJ2-5; tentatively, D is TRBD1 or TRBD2 (5 bases each). This CDR3 has 16 amino acids. Trimming removed 4 bases from V and 2 bases from J, with 17 bases in between. The germline CDR1 and CDR2 sequences are SGHTA and FQGNSA. Together with reference TRBV7-2 and TRBJ2-5, the CDR3 gives the full variable domain: GAGVSQSPSNKVTEKGKDVELRCDPISGHTALYWYRQSLGQGLEFLIYFQGNSAPDKSGLPSDRFSAERTGGSVSTLTIQRTQQEDSAVYLCASSSQPPGPQETQYFGPGTRLLVL.

V usage is TRBV5-1 and J usage is TRBJ2-7, with D unresolved. Trimming cost V 0 bases and J 4 bases, with 14 bases left between them. Germline V gene sequence: CDR1 SGHRS, CDR2 YFSETQ. The CDR3 loop spans 15 amino acids. The CDR3 region has the DNA TGCGCCAGCAGCTTGGGGCCAACCGGCGGTTACGAGCAGTACTTC. Translation: CASSLGPTGGYEQYF. The full variable domain, its missing parts supplied by reference TRBV5-1 and TRBJ2-7, is KAGVTQTPRYLIKTRGQQVTLSCSPISGHRSVSWYQQTPGQGLQFLFEYFSETQRNKGNFPGRFSGRQFSNSRSEMNVSTLELGDSALYLCASSLGPTGGYEQYFGPGTRLTVT.

The chain uses TRBV5-4 and TRBJ2-7; D gene uncertain. V dropped 4 bases and J dropped 9 bases, with 17 bases sitting between them. The CDR3 spans 13 residues. The germline V gene has CDR1 SGHNT and CDR2 YYREEE (reference sequence). In nucleotides, the CDR3 is TGTGCCAGCAGCATAAATTGGGCGGACGGGCAGTACTTC. Amino acid sequence: CASSINWADGQYF.

Written as DNA, the CDR3 is TGTGCCAGCAGCTCGACTAGCACCGAAGAGACCCAGTACTTC. Protein: CASSSTSTEETQYF. This chain joins TRBV11-1 and TRBJ2-5, with TRBD2 matching 7 bases. Germline V gene lookup returns CDR1 SGHAT and CDR2 FQDESV (reference sequence). This CDR3 has 14 residues. V shed 4 bases, J shed 3 bases, and the junction held 5 bases outside the gene matches.

The V call is TRBV25-1, the J call TRBJ1-4; 8 bases align to TRBD1. The CDR3 contains 17 residues. V was pared by 1 base and J by 2 bases, with 6 bases of the junction left unmatched. Germline CDR1 is MGHDK and CDR2 is SYGVNS. CDR3 loop: CASSESGRGRTNEKLFF. CDR3 nucleotide sequence: TGTGCCAGCAGTGAATCGGGCAGGGGGCGTACTAATGAAAAACTGTTTTTT. Drawing the rest from reference TRBV25-1 and TRBJ1-4, the complete variable domain is EADIYQTPRYLVIGTGKKITLECSQTMGHDKMYWYQQDPGMELHLIHYSYGVNSTEKGDLSSESTVSRIRTEHFPLTLESARPSHTSQYLCASSESGRGRTNEKLFFGSGTQLSVL.